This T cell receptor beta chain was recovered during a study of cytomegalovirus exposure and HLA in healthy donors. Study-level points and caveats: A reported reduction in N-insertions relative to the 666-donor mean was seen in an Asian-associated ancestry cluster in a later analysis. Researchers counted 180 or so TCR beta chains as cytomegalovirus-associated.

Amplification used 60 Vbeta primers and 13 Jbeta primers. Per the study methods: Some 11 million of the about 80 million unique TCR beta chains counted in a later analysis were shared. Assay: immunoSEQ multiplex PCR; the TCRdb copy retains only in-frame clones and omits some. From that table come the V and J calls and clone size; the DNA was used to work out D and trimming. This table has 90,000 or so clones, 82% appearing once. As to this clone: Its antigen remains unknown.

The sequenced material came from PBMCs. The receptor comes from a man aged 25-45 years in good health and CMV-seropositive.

The CDR3 loop is CASSVWPNNEQFF. Written as DNA, the CDR3 is TGTGCCAGCAGTGTGTGGCCGAACAATGAGCAGTTCTTC. The gene calls are TRBV2 and TRBJ2-1, with D uncertain. V was pared by 4 bases and J by 5 bases, with 9 bases between. This CDR3 region has 13 residues. Germline V lookup: CDR1 SNHLY, CDR2 FYNNEI.